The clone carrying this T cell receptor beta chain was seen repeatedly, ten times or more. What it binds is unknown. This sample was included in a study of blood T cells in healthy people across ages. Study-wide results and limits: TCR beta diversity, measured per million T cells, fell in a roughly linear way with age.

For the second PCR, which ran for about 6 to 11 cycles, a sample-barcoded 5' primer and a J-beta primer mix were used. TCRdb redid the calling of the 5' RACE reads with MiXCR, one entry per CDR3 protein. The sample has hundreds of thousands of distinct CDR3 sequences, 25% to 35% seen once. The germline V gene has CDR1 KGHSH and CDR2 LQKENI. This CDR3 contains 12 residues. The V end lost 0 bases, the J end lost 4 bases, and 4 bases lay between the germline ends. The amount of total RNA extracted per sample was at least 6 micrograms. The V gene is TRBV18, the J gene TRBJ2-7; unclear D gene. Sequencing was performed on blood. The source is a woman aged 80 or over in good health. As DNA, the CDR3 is TGTGCCAGCTCACCACCGGGATACGAGCAGTACTTC. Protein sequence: CASSPPGYEQYF.